These T cell receptor beta chains were read from a single sample in a study of naive and memory T cell subsets. TCRdb reprocessed the UMI-ligation and nested PCR reads via MiXCR and lists one record per CDR3 protein. Among about 140,000 distinct CDR3 sequences listed, about a fifth were seen once. The sequencing sample was made of naive CD8+ T cells from blood. The receptors were gathered from a human donor in good health. Both conserved end residues are part of each CDR3. The order of the fields is clone size, J gene, D gene, V gene, CDR3 DNA, CDR3 protein. A D gene is named only where the DNA matches it firmly. Expanded clones get a size class; other rows say once, few or many, or leave the size out.

size: .
J: TRBJ2-7
D: TRBD1
V: TRBV28
DNA: TGTGCCAGCCTGGAGTGGGGACAGGGCTACTACGAGCAGTACTTC
CDR3: CASLEWGQGYYEQYF

size: .
J: TRBJ2-1
D: TRBD1
V: TRBV9
DNA: TGTGCCAGCAGCGTCAACTCGAAGGGACAGGCCTACAATGAGCAGTTCTTC
CDR3: CASSVNSKGQAYNEQFF

size: few
J: TRBJ2-1
D: .
V: TRBV7-9
DNA: TGTGCCAGCAGCCCGGGGTGGGGGAGCAATGAGCAGTTCTTC
CDR3: CASSPGWGSNEQFF

size: .
J: TRBJ2-3
D: .
V: TRBV7-9
DNA: TGTGCCAGCAGAGACCCTAGCACAGATACGCAGTATTTT
CDR3: CASRDPSTDTQYF

size: .
J: TRBJ2-7
D: .
V: TRBV7-9
DNA: TGTGCCAGCAGCCCGGGAGCGCCTGGGGGATACGAGCAGTACTTC
CDR3: CASSPGAPGGYEQYF

size: few
J: TRBJ2-2
D: .
V: TRBV25-1
DNA: TGTGCCAGCAGTGAATTTGGCGGAGGTAACACCGGGGAGCTGTTTTTT
CDR3: CASSEFGGGNTGELFF

size: .
J: TRBJ2-7
D: .
V: TRBV12-3/TRBV12-4
DNA: TGTGCCAGCAGTTTGTCCACTCTGGAGCAGTACTTC
CDR3: CASSLSTLEQYF

size: few
J: TRBJ1-1
D: TRBD1
V: TRBV25-1
DNA: TGTGCCAGCAGTGAATTTTTTCGGACAGGGGGCTTACCTGGCACTGAAGCTTTCTTT
CDR3: CASSEFFRTGGLPGTEAFF

size: .
J: TRBJ1-2
D: .
V: TRBV28
DNA: TGTGCCAGCAGTTCGGCGGACACGGGGCACTATGGCTACACCTTC
CDR3: CASSSADTGHYGYTF

size: .
J: TRBJ2-3
D: .
V: TRBV28
DNA: TGTGCCAGCACCAACCTCGCGCAGCCCACTAGCACAGATACGCAGTATTTT
CDR3: CASTNLAQPTSTDTQYF

size: .
J: TRBJ2-2
D: TRBD2
V: TRBV29-1
DNA: TGCAGCGGCAATAGCGGGGGGTCCGGGGAGCTGTTTTTT
CDR3: CSGNSGGSGELFF

size: .
J: TRBJ2-1
D: TRBD2
V: TRBV9
DNA: TGTGCCAGCAGCGTAAGGCGGGAGAATCCCTACAATGAGCAGTTCTTC
CDR3: CASSVRRENPYNEQFF

size: few
J: TRBJ1-5
D: TRBD1
V: TRBV27
DNA: TGTGCCAGCAGTTGGACAGGGAGCCCCTATAGCAATCAGCCCCAGCATTTT
CDR3: CASSWTGSPYSNQPQHF

size: few
J: TRBJ2-7
D: .
V: TRBV7-6
DNA: TGTGCCAGCAGCTTAGAAAGCCGTATGCCCCCTTCGTTGGACGAGCAGTACTTC
CDR3: CASSLESRMPPSLDEQYF

size: few
J: TRBJ2-1
D: TRBD1
V: TRBV3-1
DNA: TGTGCCAGCAGCCACTCTGACAGGGGAAGAAGCTACAATGAGCAGTTCTTC
CDR3: CASSHSDRGRSYNEQFF

size: .
J: TRBJ2-7
D: TRBD2
V: TRBV7-2
DNA: TGTGCCAGCAGCTCCACCGGGACTATCTACGAGCAGTACTTC
CDR3: CASSSTGTIYEQYF

size: .
J: TRBJ2-7
D: TRBD1
V: TRBV6-5
DNA: TGTGCTAGCATGGGACAGGGGGCGCGAGAGCAGTACTTC
CDR3: CASMGQGAREQYF

size: .
J: TRBJ1-5
D: .
V: TRBV4-3
DNA: TGCGCCAGCAGCCAAGCGGCTTGGGAGGGGCAGCCCCAGCATTTT
CDR3: CASSQAAWEGQPQHF

size: .
J: TRBJ2-3
D: TRBD2
V: TRBV28
DNA: TGTGCCAGCAGGCTGACTAGCGGGAGTGCAGATACGCAGTATTTT
CDR3: CASRLTSGSADTQYF

size: .
J: TRBJ2-2
D: .
V: TRBV10-3
DNA: TGTGCCATCAGTGACGACGGGGAGCTGTTTTTT
CDR3: CAISDDGELFF

size: few
J: TRBJ1-2
D: .
V: TRBV28
DNA: TGTGCCAGCAGTTTACGAGCTAACTATGGCTACACCTTC
CDR3: CASSLRANYGYTF

size: .
J: TRBJ2-5
D: TRBD1
V: TRBV13
DNA: TGTGCCAGCAGCTCCGGGGCAGACAGGGATCAAGAGACCCAGTACTTC
CDR3: CASSSGADRDQETQYF

size: .
J: TRBJ1-3
D: .
V: TRBV4-1
DNA: TGCGCCAGCAGCCTCGACAAGGGCTCTGGAAACACCATATATTTT
CDR3: CASSLDKGSGNTIYF

size: .
J: TRBJ2-7
D: .
V: TRBV11-2
DNA: TGTGCCAGCAGCTTAGACCCAGTTTTCGAGCAGTACTTC
CDR3: CASSLDPVFEQYF

size: .
J: TRBJ2-3
D: .
V: TRBV6-2/TRBV6-3
DNA: TGTGCCAGATGGGGCACCGACACAGATACGCAGTATTTT
CDR3: CARWGTDTDTQYF

size: .
J: TRBJ2-7
D: .
V: TRBV29-1
DNA: TGCAGCGTGATGCCTGGCAACTCCTACGAGCAGTACTTC
CDR3: CSVMPGNSYEQYF

size: few
J: TRBJ1-5
D: .
V: TRBV27
DNA: TGTGCCAGCAGTTTAGCGTACGGACAGACCAATCAGCCCCAGCATTTT
CDR3: CASSLAYGQTNQPQHF

size: .
J: TRBJ1-2
D: .
V: TRBV12-3/TRBV12-4
DNA: TGTGCCAGCACCGACTCTTACTATGGCTACACCTTC
CDR3: CASTDSYYGYTF

size: .
J: TRBJ2-5
D: .
V: TRBV28
DNA: TGTGCCAGCAGTTTACCCGCTAGTCCCGGAGGAGAGACCCAGTACTTC
CDR3: CASSLPASPGGETQYF

size: few
J: TRBJ2-7
D: .
V: TRBV2
DNA: TGTGCCAGCCCCTACCGGGACCGAACCTACGAGCAGTACTTC
CDR3: CASPYRDRTYEQYF

size: few
J: TRBJ2-7
D: .
V: TRBV28
DNA: TGTGCCAGCAGTTTCTTGGGGGTCGGCTCCTACGAGCAGTACTTC
CDR3: CASSFLGVGSYEQYF

size: few
J: TRBJ2-3
D: TRBD2
V: TRBV6-1
DNA: TGTGCCAGCAGTGATGGCGTATATGCGGGAGATCCAGATACGCAGTATTTT
CDR3: CASSDGVYAGDPDTQYF

size: .
J: TRBJ2-1
D: .
V: TRBV7-9
DNA: TGTGCCAGCAGCCCTCCGGGAACGGGTGAGCAGTTCTTC
CDR3: CASSPPGTGEQFF

size: .
J: TRBJ1-2
D: TRBD1
V: TRBV13
DNA: TGTGCCAGCAGCTTATTAGGTCAGGGAGGGGGCGACGGCTATGGCTACACCTTC
CDR3: CASSLLGQGGGDGYGYTF

size: .
J: TRBJ2-7
D: .
V: TRBV5-1
DNA: TGCGCCAGCAGCTTGGAGGGAGAGGAGCAGTACTTC
CDR3: CASSLEGEEQYF

size: .
J: TRBJ1-1
D: .
V: TRBV11-2
DNA: TGTGCCAGCAGCTTAGTGGGGCGCGGGTTAATGAACACTGAAGCTTTCTTT
CDR3: CASSLVGRGLMNTEAFF

size: .
J: TRBJ1-2
D: .
V: TRBV24-1
DNA: TGTGCCACCATCCAGGTCGGAATTCCCTATGGCTACACCTTC
CDR3: CATIQVGIPYGYTF

size: .
J: TRBJ2-5
D: TRBD1
V: TRBV7-7
DNA: TGTGCCAGCAGCCCAACACAGGGGCGAGAGACCCAGTACTTC
CDR3: CASSPTQGRETQYF

size: few
J: TRBJ2-7
D: .
V: TRBV5-1
DNA: TGCGCCAGCAGCGCGGGCTGGGGGAGCGGCGAGCAGTACTTC
CDR3: CASSAGWGSGEQYF

size: .
J: TRBJ1-1
D: .
V: TRBV27
DNA: TGTGCCAGCAGCCCTCAGTTCGCAGGACGGAACACTGAAGCTTTCTTT
CDR3: CASSPQFAGRNTEAFF

size: once
J: TRBJ2-3
D: .
V: TRBV5-4
DNA: TGTGCCAGCAGCCTGGGTACAGGCACGTATTTT
CDR3: CASSLGTGTYF

size: .
J: TRBJ2-6
D: .
V: TRBV20-1
DNA: TGCAGTGCTAGAGCCCCGGACAGCTCTGGGGCCAACGTCCTGACTTTC
CDR3: CSARAPDSSGANVLTF

size: .
J: TRBJ2-7
D: .
V: TRBV12-3/TRBV12-4
DNA: TGTGCCAGCGGCCCAGTGGCGGGGAACGTGTACGAGCAGTACTTC
CDR3: CASGPVAGNVYEQYF

size: .
J: TRBJ1-2
D: .
V: TRBV29-1
DNA: TGCAGCGTTGAAGATTTAACAGGCTGGGGCTACACCTTC
CDR3: CSVEDLTGWGYTF

size: few
J: TRBJ2-1
D: .
V: TRBV5-1
DNA: TGCGCCAGCAGCTTGAGTAGGTCCTACAATGAGCAGTTCTTC
CDR3: CASSLSRSYNEQFF

size: .
J: TRBJ2-2
D: TRBD2
V: TRBV27
DNA: TGTGCCAGCAGTTTCTCACTAGCGAGGGACGGGGAGCTGTTTTTT
CDR3: CASSFSLARDGELFF

size: many
J: TRBJ2-3
D: .
V: TRBV9
DNA: TGTGCCAGCAGCGCACCCATCGATCGGGGAGATACGCAGTATTTT
CDR3: CASSAPIDRGDTQYF

size: .
J: TRBJ2-2
D: TRBD2
V: TRBV5-4
DNA: TGTGCCAGCAGACAGAGCGGGAGCGACACCGGGGAGCTGTTTTTT
CDR3: CASRQSGSDTGELFF

size: few
J: TRBJ1-5
D: .
V: TRBV3-1
DNA: TGTGCCAGCAGCCAAAGTCCCCAGGGGAAATATAGCAATCAGCCCCAGCATTTT
CDR3: CASSQSPQGKYSNQPQHF

size: .
J: TRBJ2-1
D: .
V: TRBV6-2/TRBV6-3
DNA: TGTGCCAGCAGTTACGGTCCCAGCTACTACAATGAGCAGTTCTTC
CDR3: CASSYGPSYYNEQFF

size: .
J: TRBJ2-3
D: .
V: TRBV6-1
DNA: TGTGCCAGCATCGACTTCCTTAGCACAGATACGCAGTATTTT
CDR3: CASIDFLSTDTQYF

size: .
J: TRBJ2-1
D: .
V: TRBV7-2
DNA: TGTGCCAGCAGCTCAGGGGGACTCCCCAGCTCCTACAATGAGCAGTTCTTC
CDR3: CASSSGGLPSSYNEQFF

size: few
J: TRBJ2-2
D: TRBD2
V: TRBV29-1
DNA: TGCAGCGCCCTAATCCTAGCGGGAGGGGTGAACGCGAACACCGGGGAGCTGTTTTTT
CDR3: CSALILAGGVNANTGELFF

size: .
J: TRBJ2-7
D: .
V: TRBV15
DNA: TGTGCCACCAGCAGAGATCGAGGAACCTACGAGCAGTACTTC
CDR3: CATSRDRGTYEQYF